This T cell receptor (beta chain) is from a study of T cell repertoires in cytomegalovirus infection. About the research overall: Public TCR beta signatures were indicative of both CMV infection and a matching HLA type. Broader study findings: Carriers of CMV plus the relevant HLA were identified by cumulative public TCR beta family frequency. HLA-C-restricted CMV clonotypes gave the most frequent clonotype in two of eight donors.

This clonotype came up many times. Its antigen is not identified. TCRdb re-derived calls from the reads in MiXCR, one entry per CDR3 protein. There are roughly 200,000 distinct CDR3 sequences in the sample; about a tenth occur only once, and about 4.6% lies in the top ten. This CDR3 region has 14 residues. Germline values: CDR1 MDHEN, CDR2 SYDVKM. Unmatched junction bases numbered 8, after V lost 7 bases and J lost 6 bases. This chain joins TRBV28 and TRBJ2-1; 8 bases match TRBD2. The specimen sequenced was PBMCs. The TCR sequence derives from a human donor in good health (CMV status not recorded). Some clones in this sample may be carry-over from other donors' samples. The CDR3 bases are TGTGCCAGCAAAGTACGGGGGGGATCCAATGAGCAGTTCTTC. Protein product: CASKVRGGSNEQFF.